These 14 T cell receptor beta chains share one sample of origin, sequenced in a study of T cells in localized non-small cell lung cancer. Sequencing used immunoSEQ multiplex PCR; TCRdb keeps in-frame clones, though not all of them. The table has around 140,000 clones, roughly 90% seen once. Source: peripheral blood, taken before any cancer treatment. The origin of the receptors is a female donor at least 60 years old with stage I lung adenocarcinoma.

J is TRBJ1-5 and V is TRBV5-4, with 8 bases aligning to TRBD1. The CDR3 has 15 amino acids. Trimming at V came to 1 base and at J to 4 bases, leaving 4 bases not matched to a gene. The germline V gene encodes CDR1 SGHNT and CDR2 YYREEE (reference sequence). The CDR3 sequence is CASSLMDRANQPQHF. The CDR3 DNA reads TGTGCCAGCAGCTTGATGGACAGGGCTAATCAGCCCCAGCATTTT.

CDR3 sequence (DNA): TGTGCCAGCGGGCGGGAGGGGTTCCGGAACACTGAAGCTTTCTTT. Protein product: CASGREGFRNTEAFF. This sequence joins TRBV2 and TRBJ1-1, with a tentative D call TRBD1 (5 bases). Germline V gives CDR1 SNHLY, CDR2 FYNNEI. The CDR3 sequence is 15 residues long. Trimming removed 8 bases at V and 1 base at J, with 17 bases between.

The chain has TRBV2 and TRBJ2-7; D unclear. This CDR3 has 10 residues. The V gene lost 7 bases and the J gene lost 2 bases, with 3 bases spanning the gap. Germline values: CDR1 SNHLY, CDR2 FYNNEI. CDR3 sequence reads: CASTTYEQYF. CDR3 sequence (DNA): TGTGCCAGCACCACCTACGAGCAGTACTTC. The full variable domain, with the rest looked up from reference TRBV2 and TRBJ2-7, is EPEVTQTPSHQVTQMGQEVILRCVPISNHLYFYWYRQILGQKVEFLVSFYNNEISEKSEIFDDQFSVERPDGSNFTLKIRSTKLEDSAMYFCASTTYEQYFGPGTRLTVT.

V gene TRBV27 combines with J gene TRBJ2-1, with TRBD2 matching 7 bases. Germline lookup yields CDR1 MNHEY and CDR2 SMNVEV (reference sequence). The CDR3 sequence is 12 residues long. V was clipped by 5 bases and J by 5 bases; unmatched bases: 0. The CDR3 sequence: CASSGLDNEQFF. CDR3 nucleotide sequence: TGTGCCAGCAGTGGACTAGACAATGAGCAGTTCTTC.

This clone was observed once. V is TRBV11-2 and J is TRBJ2-1; 11 bases match TRBD2. V dropped 2 bases and J dropped 7; count of bases not matched to a gene: 7. CDR1 is SGHAT and CDR2 is FQNNGV in the germline V gene. This CDR3 contains 16 residues. The CDR3 is CASSLSLAGDINEQFF. The CDR3 coding sequence is TGTGCCAGCAGCTTATCACTAGCGGGAGATATTAATGAGCAGTTCTTC.

The CDR3 bases are TGTGCCAGCAGTTATGGCAGGGAGATGTTTTTT. As protein: CASSYGREMFF. The chain carries TRBV28 and TRBJ1-4; the D gene is possibly TRBD1 (5 bases). Trimming removed 4 bases at V and 15 bases at J, with 12 bases between. Germline V CDR1 and CDR2: MDHEN, SYDVKM. The CDR3 is 11 residues long.

J is TRBJ2-1 and V is TRBV30; 12 nucleotides line up with TRBD2. CDR1 and CDR2 (germline): GTSNPN, SVGIG (reference sequence). V shed 2 bases, J shed 7 bases, and the junction held 3 bases outside the gene matches. This CDR3 is 14 amino acids long. The CDR3 DNA sequence: TGTGCCTGGAGTACTAGCGGGAGGTTTAATGAGCAGTTCTTC. Translated, it gives CAWSTSGRFNEQFF.

The V gene is TRBV5-1, the J gene TRBJ2-5, with D uncertain. Trimming removed 7 bases at V and 4 bases at J, with 11 bases between. Germline CDR1 reads SGHRS; CDR2 reads YFSETQ. The CDR3 sequence is 12 residues long. CDR3 sequence: CASLGLGETQYF. For the CDR3, the DNA is TGCGCCAGCTTGGGGTTAGGAGAGACCCAGTACTTC.

The rearrangement joins TRBV28 to TRBJ2-3; 7 bases fit TRBD2. The CDR3 totals 12 residues. Germline V lookup: CDR1 MDHEN, CDR2 SYDVKM. The ends lost 6 bases at V and 6 bases at J; junction bases unmatched: 3. CDR3 nucleotides: TGTGCCAGCAGCCCGCGGGGGGATACGCAGTATTTT. Translated: CASSPRGDTQYF.

This clone was observed a single time. The V gene is TRBV18, the J gene TRBJ2-7; D might be TRBD2 (5 bases). Trimming removed 2 bases at V and 0 bases at J, with 5 bases between. This CDR3 is built from 13 residues. The germline V gene has CDR1 KGHSH and CDR2 LQKENI. CDR3 amino acids: CASSPGLSYEQYF. The DNA for the CDR3 is TGTGCCAGCTCACCAGGACTCTCCTACGAGCAGTACTTC.

This chain uses TRBV5-1 with TRBJ2-5; the match to TRBD2 covers 9 bases. Germline loops: CDR1 SGHRS, CDR2 YFSETQ. This CDR3 has 16 residues. V trimming: 0 bases; J trimming: 4 bases; junction bases outside the gene matches: 7. The CDR3 DNA is TGCGCCAGCAGCTTGGACGGCGGGAGGGCCGTAGAGACCCAGTACTTC. Translation: CASSLDGGRAVETQYF.

This chain links TRBV4-2 with TRBJ1-1; no clear D gene. From germline, CDR1 is LGHNA and CDR2 YNFKEQ. The CDR3 has 15 amino acids. Trimming shortened V by 0 bases and J by 4 bases, and 12 bases separated the two germline ends. CDR3 amino acids: CASSQDLEVSTEAFF. CDR3 nucleotide sequence: TGTGCCAGCAGCCAAGATCTCGAGGTGAGCACTGAAGCTTTCTTT.

This clone was counted at least ten times. In nucleotides, the CDR3 is TGTGCCAGCTCATTGGGACTAGTTGGGAACGAGCAGTACTTC. The encoded protein is CASSLGLVGNEQYF. This chain uses TRBV18 with TRBJ2-7; 8 positions agree with TRBD2. Germline V gene sequence: CDR1 KGHSH, CDR2 LQKENI. Trimming took 5 bases from V and 5 from J; bases not matched to a gene: 8. There are 14 residues in the CDR3.

The V gene is TRBV28, the J gene TRBJ2-4; D is ambiguous. CDR1 is MDHEN, CDR2 SYDVKM, per germline. Between the trimmed V and J ends, which lost 2 bases and 0 bases, there was a span of 11 bases. The length of the CDR3 is 16 residues. DNA of the CDR3: TGTGCCAGCAGTTTACCTAATCGTCTAGCCAAAAACATTCAGTACTTC. Encoded protein: CASSLPNRLAKNIQYF.